This T cell receptor beta chain was found in a study of post-analysis software for immune sequencing data. Study summary: Included among the disease courses, which were recorded for the cohort, were relapsing-remitting, secondary progressive and progressive-relapsing multiple sclerosis. Study conclusions and caveats: F-measure co-clustering was strong for batch-matched samples. In patients, four to six TRBV segments were more frequent than in controls, with TRBV5-6, TRBV5-1 and TRBV20-1 among them. Compared against controls, patients with multiple sclerosis displayed significantly lower normalized Chao1 diversity.

With regard to this clonotype: Its antigen is still unknown.

This CDR3 comprises 12 residues. Per germline, CDR1 SNHLY and CDR2 FYNNEI. V was pared by 7 bases and J by 2 bases, with 9 bases between. Built from TCR beta cDNA, the libraries had unique molecular identifiers in them. T cells, roughly 0.9 to 11 million of them, yielded some 500,000 cDNA molecules. TCRdb analysed the PCR reads with MiXCR anew, one entry per CDR3 protein. The top ten clones hold 7.6% of a sample with roughly 430,000 distinct CDR3 sequences, about 39% of them seen once. The clonotype comes from a girl aged 2 to 10 with multiple sclerosis. The chain employs TRBV2 and TRBJ2-7; maybe TRBD1 (5 bases). The material sequenced was blood. The CDR3: CASKTDTYEQYF. The CDR3 region has the DNA TGTGCCAGCAAAACGGACACCTACGAGCAGTACTTC.